The clone carrying this TCR beta chain appeared once. Its antigen is unidentified. This sample stems from a study of somatic mutations in cytotoxic T cells in rheumatoid arthritis. Study-wide results and limits: Patients with rheumatoid arthritis showed a slight underrepresentation of TRBV07, a finding that was never subjected to any adjustment for multiple comparisons.

Profiling relied on immunoSEQ multiplex PCR, and the TCRdb table lists in-frame clones only, not all of them. The profile covers more than 9,000 clones, with approximately 71% appearing a single time and about 35% taken by the ten largest. J was trimmed by 3 bases and V by 8 bases; bases with no gene match: 6. Germline V CDR1 and CDR2: SNHLY, FYNNEI. The CDR3 loop spans 13 amino acids. The sequence came from an adult with rheumatoid arthritis. This rearrangement joins TRBV2 to TRBJ2-7, with 8 nucleotides matching TRBD1. Sequenced sample: CD8+ T cells sorted from blood. Here the CDR3 reads CASVGQGFYEQYF. DNA for the CDR3: TGTGCCAGCGTTGGACAGGGTTTCTACGAGCAGTACTTC.